This T cell receptor (beta chain) was identified in a study of blood T cell repertoires in COVID-19. Overall study: Whether acute or convalescent, the COVID-19 samples came from the United States, Italy and Spain. T cells, B-cell-depleted T cells, or PBMCs supplied cDNA or gDNA.

The germline V and J ends were trimmed by 6 bases and 6 bases, with 9 bases remaining between them. Germline CDR1 reads MNHEY; CDR2 reads SVGAGI. This CDR3 region has 11 residues. The repertoire was sequenced with immunoSEQ multiplex PCR; TCRdb's copy has only in-frame clones and lacks some. The table includes 70,000 to 80,000 clones, 80% detected once. Sequencing was performed on peripheral blood. J is TRBJ2-7 and V is TRBV6-5; D remains ambiguous. The source of this sequence is a human donor in a cohort sampled during active COVID-19. CDR3: CASSRTPEQYF. The CDR3, as DNA: TGTGCCAGCAGCCGAACTCCCGAGCAGTACTTC.